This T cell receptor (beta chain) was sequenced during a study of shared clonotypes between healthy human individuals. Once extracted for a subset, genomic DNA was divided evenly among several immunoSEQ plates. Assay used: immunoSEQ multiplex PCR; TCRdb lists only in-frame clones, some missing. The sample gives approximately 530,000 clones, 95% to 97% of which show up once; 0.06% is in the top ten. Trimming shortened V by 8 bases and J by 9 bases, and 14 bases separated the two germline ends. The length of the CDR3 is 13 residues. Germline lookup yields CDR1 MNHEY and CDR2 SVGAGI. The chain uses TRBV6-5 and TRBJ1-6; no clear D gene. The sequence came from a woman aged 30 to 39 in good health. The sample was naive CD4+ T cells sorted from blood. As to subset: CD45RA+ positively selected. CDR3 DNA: TGTGCCAGCTCTGAGGCCTTTAGTTCACCCCTCCACTTT. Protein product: CASSEAFSSPLHF.